Below are 28 T cell receptor beta chains sequenced from a single sample in a study of T cells in Graves' hyperthyroidism and ophthalmopathy. Amplification of TCR beta CDR3 regions used RNA as the template. TCR CDR3 regions were first amplified by RT-PCR with HTBI primers. TCRdb itself ran the multiplex PCR reads through MiXCR, one entry per CDR3 protein. The table includes 300,000 to 400,000 distinct CDR3 sequences, less than 15% detected once. The sample comprised blood. The receptor set was obtained from a woman between 18 and 29 years old with Graves' hyperthyroidism.

The CDR3 here is CSAREINEKLFF. Here the CDR3 DNA reads TGCAGTGCTAGAGAAATTAATGAAAAACTGTTTTTT. V usage is TRBV20-1 and J usage is TRBJ1-4; no clear D gene. This CDR3 comprises 12 residues. V was clipped by 0 bases and J by 4 bases, with 3 bases between them. Germline V gives CDR1 DFQATT, CDR2 SNEGSKA (reference sequence).

This clonotype has ten or more counts. V and J are TRBV3-1 and TRBJ1-3; unclear D gene. The CDR3 contains 12 residues. Germline CDR1 LGHDT, CDR2 YNNKEL (reference sequence). V was trimmed by 6 bases and J by 4 bases, leaving 7 bases between them. Here the CDR3 DNA reads TGTGCCAGCAGTCCCCAGGGAAACACCATATATTTT. It is translated as CASSPQGNTIYF. Together with reference TRBV3-1 and TRBJ1-3, the CDR3 gives the full variable domain: DTAVSQTPKYLVTQMGNDKSIKCEQNLGHDTMYWYKQDSKKFLKIMFSYNNKELIINETVPNRFSPKSPDKAHLNLHINSLELGDSAVYFCASSPQGNTIYFGEGSWLTVV.

In its sample, this clonotype was seen many times. J is TRBJ2-2 and V is TRBV7-9; unclear D gene. Between the trimmed V and J ends, which lost 5 bases and 7 bases, there was a span of 11 bases. This CDR3 is 13 amino acids long. The germline V gene encodes CDR1 SEHNR and CDR2 FQNEAQ (reference sequence). The CDR3 region has the DNA TGTGCCAGCAGCCCAGACCGCCTCGGGGAGCTGTTTTTT. As protein: CASSPDRLGELFF.

On this clonotype itself: Possible read error: a much larger clone is one base away. The rearrangement links TRBV5-1 to TRBJ2-7, with 12 positions matching TRBD2. This CDR3 region has 18 residues. The germline V gene has CDR1 SGHRS and CDR2 YFSETQ. J gave up 5 bases and V 3 bases, and 15 bases lay outside the gene matches. CDR3 DNA: TGCGCCAGCAGCTCATCCGACTTTGGACTAGCGGGACACCACGAGCAGTACTTC. Encoded protein: CASSSSDFGLAGHHEQYF.

This clonotype counts as medium-sized. This chain uses TRBV7-9 with TRBJ2-5; 9 nucleotides match TRBD2. Germline trimming cut 3 bases from V and 3 bases from J; bases unmatched to any gene: 8. Germline CDR1 SEHNR, CDR2 FQNEAQ (reference sequence). The CDR3 loop spans 16 amino acids. CDR3 bases: TGTGCCAGCAGCTTTTCGCCTAGCGGGGCCGAAGAGACCCAGTACTTC. Protein product: CASSFSPSGAEETQYF.

The sample holds many counts of this clonotype. CDR3: CASSLNRPSYEQYF. CDR3 DNA sequence: TGTGCCAGCAGTTTGAATCGGCCCTCCTACGAGCAGTACTTC. V usage is TRBV28 and J usage is TRBJ2-7, with D unresolved. Germline V gene sequence: CDR1 MDHEN, CDR2 SYDVKM. This CDR3 is built from 14 residues. The V end was cut by 3 bases, the J end by 0 bases, with 9 bases between.

The chain employs TRBV28 and TRBJ2-1, with 7 bases that match TRBD2. The DNA end is a closer match to TRBJ2-7, so the J assignment may be wrong. From germline, CDR1 is MDHEN and CDR2 SYDVKM. The CDR3 runs to 15 residues. CDR3 protein: CASSSGRERGNEQYF. As DNA, the CDR3 is TGTGCCAGCAGTTCGGGGCGGGAGAGGGGCAATGAGCAGTACTTC.

This clonotype was counted many times. The V gene is TRBV12-3 or TRBV12-4, the J gene TRBJ2-7; D call uncertain. The CDR3 extends over 16 amino acids. With 6 bases removed from V and 7 bases from J, the gap between germline ends came to 25 bases. The CDR3, as DNA: TGTGCCAGCAGCCCACCGGTAGGCGCCGCGGATCTGGAGCAGTACTTC. This codes for CASSPPVGAADLEQYF.

This clonotype was detected many times. The V call is TRBV7-9, the J call TRBJ1-5; possible D gene TRBD1, 5 bases. Germline loops: CDR1 SEHNR, CDR2 FQNEAQ (reference sequence). The ends were cut back, 0 bases at V and 6 bases at J, with 12 bases in the middle. This CDR3 has 15 amino acids. The CDR3 bases are TGTGCCAGCAGCTTAGCGGGAGGGGAAGGTCAGCCCCAGCATTTT. Translated, it gives CASSLAGGEGQPQHF.

This clonotype appeared many times. V usage is TRBV5-1 and J usage is TRBJ2-3; perhaps TRBD2 as D (5 bases). V gave up 2 bases and J gave up 2 bases, with 6 bases separating them. The germline V gene encodes CDR1 SGHRS and CDR2 YFSETQ. The CDR3 runs 13 residues. The chain's CDR3 is CASSFDYTDTQYF. In DNA, the CDR3 is TGCGCCAGCAGCTTTGACTACACAGATACGCAGTATTTT.

There are a few counts of this clonotype. This chain uses TRBV6-1 with TRBJ2-7, with D hard to call. V was cut by 4 bases and J by 2 bases, with 12 bases left in between. Germline CDR1 reads MNHNS; CDR2 reads SASEGT. CDR3 length: 14 amino acids. In nucleotides, the CDR3 is TGTGCCAGCAGTGTTCCTGGGCCCCCCTACGAGCAGTACTTC. Encoded protein: CASSVPGPPYEQYF.

Concerning this clonotype itself: A read error may be the cause here, since a much bigger clone is one base away. This rearrangement joins TRBV28 to TRBJ1-5, with D maybe TRBD1 (5 bases). The CDR3 contains 13 residues. Germline V lookup: CDR1 MDHEN, CDR2 SYDVKM. CDR3 DNA sequence: TGTGCCCGCAGTAGAGGGGCAAATCAGCCCCAGCATTTT. Translation: CARSRGANQPQHF.

This clonotype was seen at least ten times. The chain uses TRBV6-1 and TRBJ1-1, with D maybe TRBD1 (6 bases). Germline-derived CDR1 and CDR2 are MNHNS and SASEGT. The CDR3 runs to 15 residues. The V end was cut by 7 bases, the J end by 1 base, with 16 bases between. CDR3 in amino acids: CASTRGGQTNTEAFF. In nucleotides, the CDR3 is TGTGCCAGCACCCGGGGGGGGCAGACGAACACTGAAGCTTTCTTT.

This clonotype has a count of ten or more. This rearrangement joins TRBV27 to TRBJ2-7; tentatively, D is TRBD2 (6 bases). The V and J ends lost 6 bases and 6 bases respectively, with 15 bases between them. The CDR3 spans 13 residues. Looked up from germline, CDR1 is MNHEY and CDR2 is SMNVEV (reference sequence). This chain's CDR3 is CASRGTRSGEQYF. The CDR3 DNA reads TGTGCCAGCAGAGGGACTCGTAGTGGCGAGCAGTACTTC.

Ten or more counts support this clonotype. The V call is TRBV20-1, the J call TRBJ1-1, with 7 bases identical to TRBD1. Germline CDR1 reads DFQATT; CDR2 reads SNEGSKA (reference sequence). The trim removed 3 bases at V and 0 bases at J, leaving 4 bases unmatched. This CDR3 has 14 residues. The CDR3: CSASSQGMNTEAFF. DNA for the CDR3: TGCAGTGCTAGCTCACAGGGGATGAACACTGAAGCTTTCTTT.

This clonotype was counted at least ten times. The chain has TRBV7-9 and TRBJ2-3; 9 nucleotides align to TRBD2. The CDR3 spans 16 residues. The germline V gene encodes CDR1 SEHNR and CDR2 FQNEAQ (reference sequence). V lost 0 bases and J lost 2; bases outside the gene matches: 3. The CDR3 is CASSLALAGPTDTQYF. The CDR3, as DNA: TGTGCCAGCAGCTTAGCACTAGCGGGCCCCACAGATACGCAGTATTTT.

This clonotype was observed at least ten times. The chain is built from TRBV11-2 and TRBJ2-1, with 10 bases aligning to TRBD2. V was pared by 6 bases and J by 7 bases, with 12 bases of the junction left unmatched. Germline CDR1 SGHAT, CDR2 FQNNGV. This CDR3 region has 16 residues. CDR3 nucleotides: TGTGCCAGCAGACTCTTGAGCGGGGGGGTTTCTAATGAGCAGTTCTTC. Translating gives CASRLLSGGVSNEQFF.

Many counts were recorded for this clonotype. This chain connects TRBV6-1 to TRBJ1-2, with 8 bases identical to TRBD1. From germline, CDR1 is MNHNS and CDR2 SASEGT. The V and J ends lost 5 bases and 3 bases, in that order; junction bases with no gene match: 8. The CDR3 extends over 15 amino acids. CDR3 in amino acids: CASSFEPGQDYGYTF. In DNA form, the CDR3 reads TGTGCCAGCAGTTTCGAACCGGGACAGGACTATGGCTACACCTTC.

This clonotype was observed many times. The CDR3 region is CASSLGGHTQYF. The CDR3 DNA reads TGTGCCAGCAGCTTAGGGGGGCATACGCAGTATTTT. V and J are TRBV11-3 and TRBJ2-3, with D possibly TRBD1 on 6 matching bases. The CDR3 is 12 amino acids. Between the trimmed V and J ends, which lost 1 base and 7 bases, there was a span of 6 bases. Germline V lookup: CDR1 SGHNT, CDR2 YENEEA. Supplemented by reference TRBV11-3 and TRBJ2-3, the full variable domain reads EAGVVQSPRYKIIEKKQPVAFWCNPISGHNTLYWYLQNLGQGPELLIRYENEEAVDDSQLPKDRFSAERLKGVDSTLKIQPAELGDSAVYLCASSLGGHTQYFGPGTRLTVL.

At least ten counts were recorded for this clonotype. V gene TRBV12-3 or TRBV12-4 combines with J gene TRBJ2-1; D is uncertain. V lost 8 bases, J lost 2 bases, and 10 bases lay in between. The CDR3 totals 13 residues. In DNA form, the CDR3 reads TGTGCCAGCCGATTCAGTACCTACAATGAGCAGTTCTTC. This codes for CASRFSTYNEQFF.

Many counts were recorded for this clonotype. V is TRBV5-8 and J is TRBJ1-5; D not resolved. From germline, CDR1 is SGHTS and CDR2 YDEGEE. V gave up 4 bases and J gave up 0 bases, with 11 bases separating them. This CDR3 region has 15 residues. The DNA of the CDR3 is TGTGCCAGCAGCCCGTCCCCCAATAGCAATCAGCCCCAGCATTTT. It yields the protein CASSPSPNSNQPQHF.

Many counts were recorded for this clonotype. The rearrangement joins TRBV20-1 to TRBJ1-1, with 8 bases lining up with TRBD1. Germline V gene data show CDR1 as DFQATT and CDR2 as SNEGSKA (reference sequence). The CDR3 covers 15 residues. V gave up 2 bases and J gave up 4 bases; unmatched junction bases: 9. As DNA, the CDR3 is TGCAGTGCTAGAACAGGGGGGGTGTCGAGCACTGAAGCTTTCTTT. It yields the protein CSARTGGVSSTEAFF.

This chain joins TRBV9 and TRBJ2-3, with TRBD2 matching over 7 bases. Looked up from germline, CDR1 is SGDLS and CDR2 is YYNGEE. With V trimmed by 2 bases and J by 2 bases, 5 bases remained unmatched. The CDR3 is 15 amino acids. The CDR3 DNA reads as TGTGCCAGCAGCGTCTGGGGGGGGGACACAGATACGCAGTATTTT. Its protein product is CASSVWGGDTDTQYF.

This clonotype turned up a few times. The chain couples TRBV24-1 to TRBJ2-1; D uncertain. V was cut by 2 bases and J by 7 bases, with 8 bases left in between. CDR1 KGHDR and CDR2 SFDVKD come from the germline V gene. The CDR3 has 13 residues. The CDR3 DNA reads TGTGCCACCAGTGATTGGAATGGGAATGAGCAGTTCTTC. Translated: CATSDWNGNEQFF.

This clonotype was seen repeatedly, ten times or more. The chain employs TRBV7-3 and TRBJ1-2; unclear D gene. This CDR3 spans 10 amino acids. The germline gives CDR1 SGHTA, CDR2 FQGTGA. V dropped 3 bases and J dropped 7 bases, with 3 bases sitting between them. CDR3 nucleotide sequence: TGTGCCAGCAGCTTGATTGGCTACACCTTC. It encodes CASSLIGYTF.

The chain carries TRBV5-8 and TRBJ1-2, with D possibly being TRBD1 (6 bases). Germline-derived CDR1 and CDR2 are SGHTS and YDEGEE. Deletions cut 0 bases from V and 2 bases from J, with 17 bases between. This CDR3 has 17 amino acids. The CDR3 loop reads CASSLAGQIPWNYGYTF. The CDR3 DNA reads TGTGCCAGCAGCTTGGCCGGACAGATACCGTGGAACTATGGCTACACCTTC.

There are many counts of this clonotype. The chain uses TRBV20-1 and TRBJ2-7; TRBD2 matches at 9 bases. Per germline, CDR1 DFQATT and CDR2 SNEGSKA (reference sequence). V lost 5 bases and J lost 0; bases outside the gene matches: 2. The CDR3 totals 13 residues. CDR3 residues: CSAPSGISYEQYF. The CDR3 nucleotides read TGCAGTGCTCCTAGCGGGATCTCCTACGAGCAGTACTTC.

This rearrangement joins TRBV28 to TRBJ2-7; a weak D match, TRBD2 (5 bases). The V gene's germline CDR1 is MDHEN and CDR2 SYDVKM. V was trimmed by 6 bases and J by 2 bases, leaving 14 bases between them. The CDR3 is made up of 14 amino acids. CDR3 sequence reads: CASSLSWGAYEQYF. For the CDR3, the DNA is TGTGCCAGCAGCCTCAGTTGGGGAGCCTACGAGCAGTACTTC.